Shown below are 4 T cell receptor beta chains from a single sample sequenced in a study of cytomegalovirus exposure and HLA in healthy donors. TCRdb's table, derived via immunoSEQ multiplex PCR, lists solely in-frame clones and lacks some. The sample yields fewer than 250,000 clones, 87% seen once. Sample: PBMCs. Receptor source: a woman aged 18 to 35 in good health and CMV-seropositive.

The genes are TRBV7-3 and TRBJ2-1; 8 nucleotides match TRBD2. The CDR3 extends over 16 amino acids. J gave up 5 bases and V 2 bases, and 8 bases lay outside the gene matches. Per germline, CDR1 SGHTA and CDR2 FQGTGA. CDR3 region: CASSLFGLALDNEQFF. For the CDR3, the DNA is TGTGCCAGCAGCTTATTTGGACTAGCTCTCGACAATGAGCAGTTCTTC. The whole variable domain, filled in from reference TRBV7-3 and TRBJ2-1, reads GAGVSQTPSNKVTEKGKYVELRCDPISGHTALYWYRQSLGQGPEFLIYFQGTGAADDSGLPNDRFFAVRPEGSVSTLKIQRTERGDSAVYLCASSLFGLALDNEQFFGPGTRLTVL.

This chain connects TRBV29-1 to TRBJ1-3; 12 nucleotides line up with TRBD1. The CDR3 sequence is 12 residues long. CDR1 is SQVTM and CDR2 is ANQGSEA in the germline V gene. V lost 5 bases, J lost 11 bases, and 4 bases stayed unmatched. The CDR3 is CSVSGQGAAIYF. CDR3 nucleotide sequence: TGCAGCGTTTCGGGACAGGGGGCCGCCATATATTTT.

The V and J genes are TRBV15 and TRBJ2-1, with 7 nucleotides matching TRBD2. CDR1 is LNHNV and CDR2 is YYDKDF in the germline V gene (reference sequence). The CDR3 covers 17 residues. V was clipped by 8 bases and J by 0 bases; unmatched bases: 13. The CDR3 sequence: CATQRLSSGTSYNEQFF. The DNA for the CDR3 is TGTGCCACCCAGAGGCTCTCGAGCGGGACCTCCTACAATGAGCAGTTCTTC.

The CDR3 is CASSQEVEGVYGYTF. The CDR3 nucleotides are TGCGCCAGCAGCCAAGAAGTGGAAGGGGTCTATGGCTACACCTTC. J is TRBJ1-2 and V is TRBV4-1; weak D call: TRBD1 (5 bases). Germline V gene sequence: CDR1 MGHRA, CDR2 YSYEKL. CDR3 length equals 15 residues. V was cut by 0 bases and J by 4 bases, with 12 bases left in between.